A single sample is the source of the 8 T cell receptor beta chains below, sequenced in a study of preoperative IRX-2 immunotherapy in early breast cancer. TCRdb's copy holds only in-frame clones and misses some; the assay was immunoSEQ multiplex PCR. This sample has around 24,000 clones; around 79% occur once, and the top ten carry around 7%. Treatment: preoperative locoregional IRX-2 cytokine immunotherapy. The sample consisted of lymph node tissue, taken after IRX-2 immunotherapy. Receptor source: a human donor with breast cancer.

The rearrangement links TRBV11-3 to TRBJ1-1; 9 nucleotides align to TRBD1. This CDR3 is built from 15 residues. With 4 bases clipped from V and 3 bases from J, the junction kept 6 bases outside the gene matches. Germline V gives CDR1 SGHNT, CDR2 YENEEA. CDR3 amino acids: CASSYWDRVDTEAFF. The CDR3 nucleotides read TGTGCCAGCAGCTACTGGGACAGGGTCGACACTGAAGCTTTCTTT.

This chain links TRBV19 with TRBJ2-7; no clear D gene. This CDR3 is 14 amino acids long. V shed 7 bases and J shed 1 base, with 14 bases lying between them. CDR1 is LNHDA, CDR2 SQIVND, per germline (reference sequence). The CDR3 spells CASNPRSDSYEQYF. In DNA, the CDR3 is TGTGCCAGTAACCCTCGGAGCGATTCCTACGAGCAGTACTTC.

The chain joins TRBV7-4 to TRBJ2-7, with unresolved D. V lost 5 bases and J 3 bases, leaving 11 bases between the germline ends. Germline V gives CDR1 SGHVT, CDR2 SQSDAQ. CDR3 size: 13 residues. The CDR3 sequence is CASSLLEGYEQYF. The CDR3 DNA follows: TGTGCCAGCAGCCTCTTGGAAGGCTACGAGCAGTACTTC.

This rearrangement joins TRBV14 to TRBJ2-1; D is perhaps TRBD2 (5 bases). Trimming removed 1 base from V and 4 bases from J, with 8 bases in between. The germline gives CDR1 SGHDN, CDR2 FVKESK. This CDR3 has 14 residues. CDR3 residues: CASSQAVAYNEQFF. DNA of the CDR3: TGTGCCAGCAGCCAAGCGGTAGCGTACAATGAGCAGTTCTTC.

In its sample, this clone was seen once. The V gene is TRBV19, the J gene TRBJ2-1; D could derive from TRBD1 or TRBD2 (5 bases each). This CDR3 comprises 14 residues. Germline loops: CDR1 LNHDA, CDR2 SQIVND (reference sequence). V lost 1 base to trimming and J lost 7 bases, with 11 bases between them. CDR3 region: CASSIGFRENEQFF. The CDR3 nucleotides read TGTGCCAGTAGTATAGGGTTCAGGGAGAATGAGCAGTTCTTC.

The rearrangement uses TRBV10-2 and TRBJ1-5, with 7 bases identical to TRBD1. The CDR3 is 14 residues long. With 8 bases clipped from V and 0 bases from J, the junction kept 4 bases outside the gene matches. Germline assignment: CDR1 WSHSY and CDR2 SAAADI. CDR3 residues: CASQGQYSNQPQHF. The CDR3 region has the DNA TGCGCCAGCCAGGGACAGTATAGCAATCAGCCCCAGCATTTT.

V gene TRBV19 combines with J gene TRBJ2-4; 8 bases align to TRBD2. The V gene's germline CDR1 is LNHDA and CDR2 SQIVND (reference sequence). V dropped 6 bases and J dropped 2; count of bases not matched to a gene: 9. The CDR3 length is 16 residues. The CDR3, as DNA: TGTGCCAGTAGCGATCTAGCGGGCCCGTCCAAAAACATTCAGTACTTC. As protein: CASSDLAGPSKNIQYF.

This clone has a single count. The chain carries TRBV6-8 and TRBJ2-2; TRBD2 might be the D (5 bases). The CDR3 contains 14 residues. The germline CDR1 and CDR2 sequences are MNHGY and SAAAGT. V was cut by 8 bases and J by 4 bases, with 14 bases left in between. The DNA of the CDR3 is TGTGCCAGCTCAAAAGGGAGTCCCACCGGGGAGCTGTTTTTT. Translated, it gives CASSKGSPTGELFF.